This T cell receptor (beta chain) was identified in a study of blood T cell repertoires in COVID-19. Study-wide context: Samples of COVID-19 (acute and convalescent) were obtained from the United States, Italy and Spain. T cells, B-cell-depleted T cells, or PBMCs provided the cDNA or gDNA that served as material.

CDR1 is KGHSH, CDR2 LQKENI, per germline. Trimming shortened V by 3 bases and J by 4 bases, and 18 bases separated the two germline ends. CDR3 size: 16 residues. As originally analysed: Researchers report that nucleated cell counts were estimated from reference gene primer amplification. The assay was immunoSEQ multiplex PCR, and TCRdb's table has in-frame clones only and misses some. V, J and clone size are those of that table, while D and trimming were read from the DNA. The data show roughly 150,000 clones, about 86% seen once. The sequenced sample was peripheral blood. The chain combines TRBV18 with TRBJ2-5, with D possibly TRBD1 on 6 matching bases. This receptor was taken from an older man with active or convalescent COVID-19. CDR3 residues: CASSPSDSAIRETQYF. DNA of the CDR3: TGTGCCAGCTCACCTTCGGACAGCGCCATCCGAGAGACCCAGTACTTC.